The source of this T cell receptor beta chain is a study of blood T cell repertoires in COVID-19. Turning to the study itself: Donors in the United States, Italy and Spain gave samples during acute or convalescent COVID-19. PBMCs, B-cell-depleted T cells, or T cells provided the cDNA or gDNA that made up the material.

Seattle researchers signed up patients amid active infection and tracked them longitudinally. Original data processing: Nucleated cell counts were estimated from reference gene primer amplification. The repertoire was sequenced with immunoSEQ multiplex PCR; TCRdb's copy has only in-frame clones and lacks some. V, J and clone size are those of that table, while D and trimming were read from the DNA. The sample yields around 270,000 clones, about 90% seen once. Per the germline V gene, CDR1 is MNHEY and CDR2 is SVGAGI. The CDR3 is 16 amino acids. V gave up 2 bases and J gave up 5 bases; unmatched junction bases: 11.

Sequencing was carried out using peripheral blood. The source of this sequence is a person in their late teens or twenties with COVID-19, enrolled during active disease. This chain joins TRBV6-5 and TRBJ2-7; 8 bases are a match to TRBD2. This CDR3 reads CASSYRGAGEVNEQYF. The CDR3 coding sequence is TGTGCCAGCAGTTACAGGGGAGCGGGAGAAGTCAACGAGCAGTACTTC.